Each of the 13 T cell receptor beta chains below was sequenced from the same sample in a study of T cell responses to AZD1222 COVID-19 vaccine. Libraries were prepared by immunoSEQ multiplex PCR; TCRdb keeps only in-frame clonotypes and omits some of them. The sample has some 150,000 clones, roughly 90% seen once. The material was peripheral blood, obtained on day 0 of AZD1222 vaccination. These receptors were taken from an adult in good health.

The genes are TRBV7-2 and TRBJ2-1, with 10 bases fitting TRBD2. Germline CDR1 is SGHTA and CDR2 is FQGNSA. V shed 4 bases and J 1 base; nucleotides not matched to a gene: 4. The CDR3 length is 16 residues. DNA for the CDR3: TGTGCCAGCAGCTCTAGCGGGGGATTATCCTACAATGAGCAGTTCTTC. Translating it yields CASSSSGGLSYNEQFF.

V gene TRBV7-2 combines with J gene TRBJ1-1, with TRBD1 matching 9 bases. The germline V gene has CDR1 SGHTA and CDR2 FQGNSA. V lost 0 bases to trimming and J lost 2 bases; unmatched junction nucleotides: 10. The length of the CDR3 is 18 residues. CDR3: CASSLANRGLSINTEAFF. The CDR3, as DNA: TGTGCCAGCAGCTTAGCGAACAGGGGGCTGAGTATCAACACTGAAGCTTTCTTT.

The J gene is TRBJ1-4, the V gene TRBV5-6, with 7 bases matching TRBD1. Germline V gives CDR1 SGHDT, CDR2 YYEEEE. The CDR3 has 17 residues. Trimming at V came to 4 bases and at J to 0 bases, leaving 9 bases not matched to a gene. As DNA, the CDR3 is TGTGCCAGCAGCCCTAGGGACAGTTCATCAACTAATGAAAAACTGTTTTTT. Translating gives CASSPRDSSSTNEKLFF.

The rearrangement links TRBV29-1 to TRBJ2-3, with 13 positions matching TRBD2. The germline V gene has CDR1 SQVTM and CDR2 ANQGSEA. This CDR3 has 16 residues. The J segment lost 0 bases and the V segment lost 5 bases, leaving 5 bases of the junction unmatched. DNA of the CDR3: TGCAGCGTTAGGACTAGCGGGAGTGGGAGCACAGATACGCAGTATTTT. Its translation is CSVRTSGSGSTDTQYF.

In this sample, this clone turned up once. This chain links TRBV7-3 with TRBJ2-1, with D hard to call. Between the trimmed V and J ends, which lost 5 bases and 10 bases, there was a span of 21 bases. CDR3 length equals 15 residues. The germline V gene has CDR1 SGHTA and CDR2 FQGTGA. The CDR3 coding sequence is TGTGCCAGCAGCCCTGGTCGAGTGGTCGGCGTGGAGCAGTTCTTC. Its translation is CASSPGRVVGVEQFF.

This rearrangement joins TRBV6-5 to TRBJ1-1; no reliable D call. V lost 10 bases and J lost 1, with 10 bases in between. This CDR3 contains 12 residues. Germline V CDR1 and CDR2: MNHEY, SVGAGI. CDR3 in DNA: TGTGCCACCCCCGTTTCGAACACTGAAGCTTTCTTT. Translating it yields CATPVSNTEAFF.

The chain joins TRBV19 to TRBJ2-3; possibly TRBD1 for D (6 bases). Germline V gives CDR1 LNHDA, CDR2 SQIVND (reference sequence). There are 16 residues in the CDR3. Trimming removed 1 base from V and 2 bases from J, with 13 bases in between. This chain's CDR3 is CASSIGGPWNTDTQYF. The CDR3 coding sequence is TGTGCCAGTAGTATAGGGGGGCCATGGAACACAGATACGCAGTATTTT.

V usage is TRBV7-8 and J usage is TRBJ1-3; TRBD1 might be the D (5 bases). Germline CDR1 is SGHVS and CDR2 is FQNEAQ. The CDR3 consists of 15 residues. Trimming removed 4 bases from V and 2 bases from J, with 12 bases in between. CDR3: CASSSRSGPGNTIYF. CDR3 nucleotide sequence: TGTGCCAGCAGCTCCCGGTCAGGGCCTGGAAACACCATATATTTT.

The CDR3 sequence is CASILAGPHYNEQFF. CDR3 DNA sequence: TGCGCCAGCATTTTAGCGGGGCCACACTACAATGAGCAGTTCTTC. The chain couples TRBV10-1 to TRBJ2-1, with TRBD2 matching 8 bases. Trimming cost V 7 bases and J 3 bases; bases outside gene matches: 8. This CDR3 has 15 amino acids. CDR1 WNHNN and CDR2 SYGVQD come from the germline V gene (reference sequence).

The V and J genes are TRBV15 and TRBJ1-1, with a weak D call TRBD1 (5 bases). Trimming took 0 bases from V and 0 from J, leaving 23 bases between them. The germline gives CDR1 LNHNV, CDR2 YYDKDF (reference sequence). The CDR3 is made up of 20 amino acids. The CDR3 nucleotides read TGTGCCACCAGCAGAGATCGGGCCCTTCGGGGGTCCTCCATGAACACTGAAGCTTTCTTT. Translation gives CATSRDRALRGSSMNTEAFF.

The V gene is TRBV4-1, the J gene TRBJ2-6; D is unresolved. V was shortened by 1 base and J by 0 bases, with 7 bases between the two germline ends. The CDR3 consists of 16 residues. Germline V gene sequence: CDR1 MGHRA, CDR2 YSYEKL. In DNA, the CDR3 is TGCGCCAGCAGCCAAGGGGCGGTCTCTGGGGCCAACGTCCTGACTTTC. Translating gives CASSQGAVSGANVLTF.

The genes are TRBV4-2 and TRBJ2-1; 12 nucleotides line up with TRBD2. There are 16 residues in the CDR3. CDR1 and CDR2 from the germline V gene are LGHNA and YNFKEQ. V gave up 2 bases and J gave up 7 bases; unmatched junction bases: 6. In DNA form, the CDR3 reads TGTGCCAGCAGCCAAAACCTAGCGGGAGGGCTGAATGAGCAGTTCTTC. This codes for CASSQNLAGGLNEQFF.

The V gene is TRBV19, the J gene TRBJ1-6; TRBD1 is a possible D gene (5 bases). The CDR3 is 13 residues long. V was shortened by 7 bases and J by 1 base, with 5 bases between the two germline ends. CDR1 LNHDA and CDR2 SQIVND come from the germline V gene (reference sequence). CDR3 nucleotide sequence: TGTGCCAGTAAGGGGTCCTATAATTCACCCCTCCACTTT. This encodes CASKGSYNSPLHF.